These 15 T cell receptor beta chains came from one sample sequenced in a study of T cell responses to AZD1222 COVID-19 vaccine (dated by TCRdb to about 2021). Library creation used the immunoSEQ multiplex PCR assay. TCRdb carries this immuneACCESS record with in-frame sequences only. Its versions omit some clonotypes, under half of them owing to an unresolved V gene in the studies checked, with the rest unexplained. The sample table lists 90,000 to 120,000 clones, more than 75% of them with a count of one. The top ten clones comprise around 3.2% of the sample. The time point label for this specimen denotes: baseline before first vaccination. Sequencing was performed on peripheral blood, taken on day 0 of AZD1222 vaccination. The receptors come from an adult in good health.

V usage is TRBV30 and J usage is TRBJ1-4; 8 bases fit TRBD1. The CDR3 is 12 residues long. Germline assignment: CDR1 GTSNPN and CDR2 SVGIG (reference sequence). V lost 6 bases, J lost 8 bases, and 5 bases stayed unmatched. The CDR3 spells CACQGAGEKLFF. CDR3 nucleotides: TGTGCCTGCCAGGGGGCTGGGGAAAAACTGTTTTTT.

The V gene is TRBV6-5, the J gene TRBJ1-4; 7 bases agree with TRBD1. This CDR3 is built from 14 residues. Unmatched junction bases numbered 2, after V lost 2 bases and J lost 5 bases. The germline V gene encodes CDR1 MNHEY and CDR2 SVGAGI. This CDR3 reads CASSYGDRNEKLFF. The DNA of the CDR3 is TGTGCCAGCAGTTACGGGGACAGAAATGAAAAACTGTTTTTT.

V usage is TRBV5-4 and J usage is TRBJ2-7, with D hard to call. Germline loops: CDR1 SGHNT, CDR2 YYREEE (reference sequence). Trimming pared 2 bases from V and 2 bases from J, leaving 8 bases between. CDR3 length: 13 amino acids. In nucleotides, the CDR3 is TGTGCCAGCAGCTTAGGAATAGCCTACGAGCAGTACTTC. Encoded protein: CASSLGIAYEQYF.

The chain employs TRBV19 and TRBJ1-3; no clear D. This CDR3 has 15 residues. Trimming stripped 8 bases from V and 7 bases from J, with 21 bases between. CDR1 and CDR2 from the germline V gene are LNHDA and SQIVND (reference sequence). CDR3 coding DNA: TGTGCCAGTTCGCCACCGGAGCAGCTCTGGAACACCATATATTTT. This encodes CASSPPEQLWNTIYF.

Note on this clone: Because the CDR3's place on the DNA is in doubt, the DNA is left out and the CDR3 is given as listed by TCRdb. The chain has TRBV29-1 and TRBJ2-1; the table's D call, TRBD1, was not checked against the DNA. The germline gives CDR1 SQVTM, CDR2 ANQGSEA. The CDR3 is made up of 10 amino acids, end residues included. The CDR3 region is CSVGDGAGFF.

The gene calls are TRBV9 and TRBJ1-1; D not resolved. The germline gives CDR1 SGDLS, CDR2 YYNGEE. CDR3 size: 13 residues. Deletions cut 0 bases from V and 2 bases from J, with 5 bases between. The CDR3 DNA sequence: TGTGCCAGCAGCGTAGAGAGAAACACTGAAGCTTTCTTT. It encodes CASSVERNTEAFF.

The chain uses TRBV7-3 and TRBJ1-1, with a possible D match to TRBD1 (5 bases). The CDR3 totals 13 residues. The V end was cut by 4 bases, the J end by 0 bases, with 6 bases between. Germline V CDR1 and CDR2: SGHTA, FQGTGA. Here the CDR3 reads CASSSTVNTEAFF. CDR3 sequence (DNA): TGTGCCAGCAGCTCGACAGTGAACACTGAAGCTTTCTTT.

The V and J genes are TRBV2 and TRBJ2-2; no clear D gene. This CDR3 has 14 residues. Trimming took 10 bases from V and 1 from J, leaving 13 bases between them. The V gene's germline CDR1 is SNHLY and CDR2 FYNNEI. The CDR3 DNA reads TGTGCCACCCTGGTCATCCAGAACACCGGGGAGCTGTTTTTT. Its translation is CATLVIQNTGELFF.

This rearrangement joins TRBV18 to TRBJ1-6; D is ambiguous. With 6 bases removed from V and 0 bases from J, the gap between germline ends came to 9 bases. The CDR3 is 15 amino acids. Per germline, CDR1 KGHSH and CDR2 LQKENI. CDR3 protein: CASSVLSSYNSPLHF. As DNA, the CDR3 is TGTGCCAGCTCTGTCCTGAGCTCCTATAATTCACCCCTCCACTTT. Full variable domain (remainder filled in from reference TRBV18 and TRBJ1-6): NAGVMQNPRHLVRRRGQEARLRCSPMKGHSHVYWYRQLPEEGLKFMVYLQKENIIDESGMPKERFSAEFPKEGPSILRIQQVVRGDSAAYFCASSVLSSYNSPLHFGNGTRLTVT.

The V and J genes are TRBV18 and TRBJ1-5; a weak D match, TRBD1 (5 bases). The CDR3 sequence is 15 residues long. Germline assignment: CDR1 KGHSH and CDR2 LQKENI. V was trimmed by 2 bases and J by 6 bases, leaving 14 bases between them. Here the CDR3 DNA reads TGTGCCAGCTCACCAAAAGTAGGGGCCGGTCAGCCCCAGCATTTT. Amino acids: CASSPKVGAGQPQHF.

The V call is TRBV7-2, the J call TRBJ1-4; D possibly corresponds to TRBD1 (6 bases). V lost 4 bases and J 7 bases, leaving 13 bases between the germline ends. The length of the CDR3 is 14 residues. Germline CDR1 and CDR2: SGHTA and FQGNSA. The CDR3 is CASSWRGRGEKLFF. As DNA, the CDR3 is TGTGCCAGCAGCTGGAGGGGCAGGGGTGAAAAACTGTTTTTT.

The chain employs TRBV7-2 and TRBJ1-6; D unresolved. The V end was cut by 6 bases, the J end by 0 bases, with 6 bases between. Germline CDR1 SGHTA, CDR2 FQGNSA. This CDR3 is built from 14 residues. The CDR3 is CASSINSYNSPLHF. CDR3 sequence (DNA): TGTGCCAGCAGTATAAACTCCTATAATTCACCCCTCCACTTT.

This chain joins TRBV9 and TRBJ2-1; TRBD1 might be the D (6 bases). This CDR3 region has 13 residues. Germline CDR1 and CDR2: SGDLS and YYNGEE. Trimming left V 2 bases short and J 5 bases short, with 8 bases between. CDR3 protein: CASSVDRNNEQFF. The CDR3 DNA reads as TGTGCCAGCAGCGTTGACAGGAACAATGAGCAGTTCTTC.

The chain recombines TRBV5-1 with TRBJ2-7; D may be TRBD2 (5 bases). The V and J ends lost 0 bases and 0 bases respectively, with 7 bases between them. CDR3 length: 14 amino acids. The germline V gene has CDR1 SGHRS and CDR2 YFSETQ. The CDR3 region has the DNA TGCGCCAGCAGCTTGGCGGGGAGCTCCTACGAGCAGTACTTC. The encoded protein is CASSLAGSSYEQYF.

CDR3 sequence: CSVQPGQGEQYF. DNA for the CDR3: TGCAGCGTTCAACCGGGACAGGGAGAGCAGTACTTC. This chain connects TRBV29-1 to TRBJ2-7, with 9 nucleotides matching TRBD1. This CDR3 is 12 amino acids long. The junction had 6 bases not matched to a gene; V was cut back by 5 bases and J by 7 bases. CDR1 is SQVTM and CDR2 is ANQGSEA in the germline V gene.